At least ten counts were recorded for the clone carrying this T cell receptor (beta chain). Germline CDR1 reads MNHNS; CDR2 reads SASEGT. The V end was cut by 6 bases, the J end by 1 base, with 12 bases between. The CDR3 has 14 amino acids. As for time point: sample taken at primary tumor resection. The donors were more than 70 patients with non-small cell lung cancer that was early-stage and untreated. Unsorted samples of tumor, nontumor lung or frozen PBMC had their whole RNA sequenced. TCR cDNA molecules each carried a unique molecular identifier. MiXCR, run by TCRdb on the 5' RACE reads, gives a single entry per CDR3 protein. The sample has about 48,000 distinct CDR3 sequences, approximately 5.3% seen once; the top ten hold around 10%. This entry belongs to a study of spatial heterogeneity in lung cancer. Study in general: Unique TCR and UMI combinations averaged more than ten appearances each in raw reads.

This receptor was identified in a male donor with early-stage non-small cell lung cancer. The sample in question was PBMCs, obtained at surgery. The chain combines TRBV6-1 with TRBJ1-1, with unresolved D. CDR3 sequence reads: CASRQAAGNTEAFF. CDR3 DNA sequence: TGTGCCAGCAGACAAGCAGCAGGGAACACTGAAGCTTTCTTT.